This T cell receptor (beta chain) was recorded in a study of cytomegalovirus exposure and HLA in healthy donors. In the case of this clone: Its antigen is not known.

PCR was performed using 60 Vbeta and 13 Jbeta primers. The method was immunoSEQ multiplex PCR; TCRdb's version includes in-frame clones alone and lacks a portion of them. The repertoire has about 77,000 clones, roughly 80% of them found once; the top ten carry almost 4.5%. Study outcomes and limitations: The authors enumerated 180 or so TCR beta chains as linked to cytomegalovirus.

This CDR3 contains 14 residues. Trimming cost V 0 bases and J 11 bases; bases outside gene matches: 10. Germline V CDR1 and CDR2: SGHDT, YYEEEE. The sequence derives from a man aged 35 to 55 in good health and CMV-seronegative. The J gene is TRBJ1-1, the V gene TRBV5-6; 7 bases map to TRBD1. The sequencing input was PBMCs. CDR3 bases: TGTGCCAGCAGCTTGGGAGGGGGCTCCCGTGAGGCTTTCTTT. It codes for CASSLGGGSREAFF. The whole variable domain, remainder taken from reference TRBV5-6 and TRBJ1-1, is DAGVTQSPTHLIKTRGQQVTLRCSPKSGHDTVSWYQQALGQGPQFIFQYYEEEERQRGNFPDRFSGHQFPNYSSELNVNALLLGDSALYLCASSLGGGSREAFFGQGTRLTVV.